A selection of T cell receptor beta chains follows, all from one sample in a study of blood T cell repertoires in COVID-19. Measured with immunoSEQ multiplex PCR; TCRdb has only the in-frame clones, and not every one. In the table there are fewer than 250,000 clones, 80% of which are singletons. The sequencing sample was made of PBMCs or T cells enriched from blood (not recorded which). Receptors originate from a woman in her thirties or forties with acute COVID-19. Both conserved end residues are part of each CDR3. A D gene is named only where the DNA matches it firmly. Size tells how often a clone was seen (once, few, many) or the class of an expanded clone, and some rows leave it out.

V	J	size	D	DNA	CDR3
TRBV15	TRBJ2-1	.	.	TGTGCCACCAGCAGAGATCGGGGGTACCTCAATGAGCAGTTCTTC	CATSRDRGYLNEQFF
TRBV12-3/TRBV12-4	TRBJ1-5	.	.	TGTGCCAGCAGTACAGGGCCCGCGGCCCAGCATTTT	CASSTGPAAQHF
TRBV21-1	TRBJ1-1	.	.	TGTGCCAACAGAAGCCCTCTCCTGAGAAACACTGAAGCTTTCTTT	CANRSPLLRNTEAFF
TRBV28	TRBJ2-3	.	TRBD1	TGTGCCAGCAGCCACGGACAGGGGGCTACCACAGATACGCAGTATTTT	CASSHGQGATTDTQYF
TRBV7-9	TRBJ2-6	.	.	TGTGCCAGCAGCCCCGAGGGGGGGCCTGGGGCCAACGTCCTGACTTTC	CASSPEGGPGANVLTF
TRBV9	TRBJ1-1	.	TRBD1	TGTGCCAGCAGCGGCCTACAGGGGATGAACACTGAAGCTTTCTTT	CASSGLQGMNTEAFF
TRBV2	TRBJ1-4	few	TRBD1	TGTGCCAGCAACAGGGGAGCGGCAAATGAAAAACTGTTTTTT	CASNRGAANEKLFF
TRBV27	TRBJ2-6	.	.	TGTGCCAGCACGTCCGGGGGGCCTGGGGCCAACGTCCTGACTTTC	CASTSGGPGANVLTF
TRBV6-5	TRBJ2-7	.	.	TGTGCCAGCAGTTACTCGAGGGACTTAATTGAGCAGTACTTC	CASSYSRDLIEQYF
TRBV6-2/TRBV6-3	TRBJ2-5	.	.	TGTGCCAGCAGTTCCACGGACTTGCGGGTAAAAGAGACCCAGTACTTC	CASSSTDLRVKETQYF
TRBV3-1/TRBV3-2	TRBJ2-7	.	TRBD1	TGTGCCAGCAGCCACACAGGGGCCGAGCAGTACTTC	CASSHTGAEQYF
TRBV18	TRBJ2-7	.	TRBD2	TGTGCCAGCTCACCTAAACGGACTAGCGGGAGGGCCTACGAGCAGTACTTC	CASSPKRTSGRAYEQYF
TRBV28	TRBJ1-1	.	TRBD1	TGTGCCAGCAGTTCGACAGGGAGGAGGACTGAAGCTTTCTTT	CASSSTGRRTEAFF
TRBV19	TRBJ2-4	once	TRBD2	TGTGCCAGTAGTAGAAGGACTAGCGAGCAAAACATTCAGTACTTC	CASSRRTSEQNIQYF
TRBV5-1	TRBJ2-3	.	.	TGCGCCAGCAGCTCGGGGAGTACGAAGGATACGCAGTATTTT	CASSSGSTKDTQYF
TRBV2	TRBJ1-5	.	.	TGTGCCAGCAGTGACCCCACAGGAGAATTGGGCTGGGGCAATCAGCCCCAGCATTTT	CASSDPTGELGWGNQPQHF
TRBV5-1	TRBJ2-7	few	.	TGCGCCAGCAGCCTTAACGCGGGCTACGAGCAGTACTTC	CASSLNAGYEQYF
TRBV6-5	TRBJ1-1	.	.	TGTGCCAGCACCCTAGGCAGGGGAGACACTGAAGCTTTCTTT	CASTLGRGDTEAFF
TRBV18	TRBJ1-1	once	.	TGTGCCAGCTCGCCTAAAGGGGGGGCCACTGAAGCTTTCTTT	CASSPKGGATEAFF
TRBV5-1	TRBJ2-7	.	.	TGCGCCAGCAGCTTGCAGGTTAACTACGAGCAGTACTTC	CASSLQVNYEQYF
TRBV25-1	TRBJ2-1	.	.	TGTGCCAGCAGTGTAGGCAGGGTAGTCGGGGGGCAGTTCTTC	CASSVGRVVGGQFF
TRBV10-3	TRBJ2-7	once	TRBD2	TGTGCCATCGGGGGAGGGGTAGCGGGAGCCGAGCAGTACTTC	CAIGGGVAGAEQYF
TRBV11-1	TRBJ2-1	.	TRBD1	TGTGCCAGCAGCTTAGCGTTCGGGACAGGGCGGAATGAGCAGTTCTTC	CASSLAFGTGRNEQFF
TRBV18	TRBJ1-2	.	TRBD1	TGTGCCAGCTCGGGGTTGGACAGGGAAGAGGAGGGCTACACCTTC	CASSGLDREEEGYTF
TRBV18	TRBJ2-5	.	TRBD1	TGTGCCAGCTCACTCACAGGGGCCGAGACCCAGTACTTC	CASSLTGAETQYF
TRBV5-1	TRBJ2-7	many	TRBD1	TGCGCCAGCAGCTGGGGACAGGGCGGAGAGCAGTACTTC	CASSWGQGGEQYF
TRBV5-6	TRBJ2-3	once	.	TGTGCCAGCAGCTCGCCCCCGGGACAAAGAGCAGATACGCAGTATTTT	CASSSPPGQRADTQYF
TRBV19	TRBJ2-1	.	TRBD2	TGTGCCAGTAGTATGAGGGACGGGACTAGCAGCAATGAGCAGTTCTTC	CASSMRDGTSSNEQFF
TRBV6-5	TRBJ2-2	.	TRBD1	TGTGCCAGCACCGAAACAGGGGCCAACACCGGGGAGCTGTTTTTT	CASTETGANTGELFF
TRBV5-5	TRBJ2-2	.	.	TGTGCCAGCAGCCACCTCAGGGGTCCGAACACCGGGGAGCTGTTTTTT	CASSHLRGPNTGELFF
TRBV28	TRBJ1-1	few	.	TGTGCCAGCAGCGGTCCAGGGGTGGAGAGGACTGAAGCTTTCTTT	CASSGPGVERTEAFF
TRBV5-8	TRBJ1-5	.	.	TGTGCCAGCAGCTGGGGACAAATACCCGATCAGCCCCAGCATTTT	CASSWGQIPDQPQHF
TRBV7-3	TRBJ2-5	.	TRBD2	TGTGCCAGCAGCTCCGGACTAGCGGGAGGTGGGGAGACCCAGTACTTC	CASSSGLAGGGETQYF
TRBV6-1	TRBJ2-1	.	TRBD1	TGTGCCAGCAGTGAAGATCCGGGACAGGTTAAGGGTGAGCAGTTCTTC	CASSEDPGQVKGEQFF
TRBV4-3	TRBJ1-4	.	.	TGCGCCAGCAGCCAAGATATCGGACAGAATGAAAAACTGTTTTTT	CASSQDIGQNEKLFF
TRBV6-5	TRBJ1-6	.	.	TGTGCCAGCAGTTACTCGAGGGGGGGGAATTCACCCCTCCACTTT	CASSYSRGGNSPLHF
TRBV19	TRBJ1-2	.	.	TGTGCCAGTTGGGACACCTACTATGGCTACACCTTC	CASWDTYYGYTF
TRBV5-1	TRBJ1-5	.	.	TGCGCCAGCAGCTTGGGGGCAGGGAGGGATCAGCCCCAGCATTTT	CASSLGAGRDQPQHF
TRBV28	TRBJ1-5	.	TRBD1	TGTGCCAGCAGTCAGCCGGGACAGGGGCTCTATAGCAATCAGCCCCAGCATTTT	CASSQPGQGLYSNQPQHF
TRBV7-6	TRBJ2-7	.	.	TGTGCCAGCAGCTTCTCCCCCAGCGAAAACGAGCAGTACTTC	CASSFSPSENEQYF
TRBV7-9	TRBJ2-7	once	.	TGTGCCAGCAGCTCTGGGGCTAGCGAGTCCTACGAGCAGTACTTC	CASSSGASESYEQYF
TRBV6-2/TRBV6-3	TRBJ1-1	once	TRBD1	TGTGCCAGCAGTTATTTGACAGGGGCTGGTAACACTGAAGCTTTCTTT	CASSYLTGAGNTEAFF
TRBV28	TRBJ2-1	.	.	TGTGCCAGCAGTCCCAGTAAATTCCCGCTTAAAAATGAGCAGTTCTTC	CASSPSKFPLKNEQFF
TRBV28	TRBJ2-1	.	TRBD2	TGTGCCAGCAGTTTATTAAAGCGGGAGGGCCGGAATGAGCAGTTCTTC	CASSLLKREGRNEQFF
TRBV24-1	TRBJ2-3	.	.	TGTGCCACCAGTGTCGGTCCCCCTCCCACAGATACGCAGTATTTT	CATSVGPPPTDTQYF
TRBV28	TRBJ2-1	.	TRBD2	TGTGCCAGCACCGAGTGGGCGGGAGGGACAAACAATGAGCAGTTCTTC	CASTEWAGGTNNEQFF
TRBV5-1	TRBJ1-4	.	.	TGCGCCAGCAGCTTGGCAAGGGGAGGGGACGCTAATGAAAAACTGTTTTTT	CASSLARGGDANEKLFF
TRBV5-4	TRBJ2-3	.	TRBD2	TGTGCCAGCAGCTGGGACCCGCTAGCGGGCACAGATACGCAGTATTTT	CASSWDPLAGTDTQYF
TRBV10-2	TRBJ1-3	.	.	TGCGCCAGCAGTGGAACAGCTGATACTGGAAACACCATATATTTT	CASSGTADTGNTIYF
TRBV3-1/TRBV3-2	TRBJ1-1	.	.	TGTGCCAGCAGCCAAAGGGGTGTTGAAGCTTTCTTT	CASSQRGVEAFF
TRBV7-2	TRBJ2-1	.	TRBD1	TGTGCCAGCAGCTTGCGGACAGGGGGCTCCTACAATGAGCAGTTCTTC	CASSLRTGGSYNEQFF
TRBV10-3	TRBJ1-2	once	.	TGTGCCATCAGTCTGAGTTTGGGGGCTGGCTACACCTTC	CAISLSLGAGYTF
TRBV5-1	TRBJ2-7	.	.	TGCGCCAGCAGCTTGTCAGGGATCTACGAGCAGTACTTC	CASSLSGIYEQYF
TRBV28	TRBJ1-2	.	TRBD1	TGTGCCAGCAGTCAACCACGGGACAGCGAGTATGGCTACACCTTC	CASSQPRDSEYGYTF